The rows below give T cell receptor beta chains drawn from one sample of a study of blood T cell repertoires in COVID-19. Clones were sequenced by immunoSEQ multiplex PCR, and TCRdb holds only the in-frame ones, with some missing. Of about 260,000 clones in the sample, roughly four fifths were seen once. The sample comprised peripheral blood. These TCRs come from a woman of 80 years or more with acute or convalescent COVID-19. CDR3s include the opening cysteine and the closing phenylalanine or tryptophan. Each record gives: clone size, J gene, CDR3 length, D gene, V gene, CDR3 DNA, CDR3 protein. The D gene is left open where the match is weak. Clone size is given for some rows only: seen once, a few or many times, or a class if the clone is expanded.

. | TRBJ1-2 | 14 | TRBD1 | TRBV5-1 | TGCGCCAGCAGCTTGCAGACAGGGTACTATGGCTACACCTTC | CASSLQTGYYGYTF
. | TRBJ1-2 | 14 | . | TRBV3-1/TRBV3-2 | TGTGCCAGCAGCCAAGATCTGTCAGGGCTTGGCTACACCTTC | CASSQDLSGLGYTF
. | TRBJ1-3 | 14 | TRBD1 | TRBV7-9 | TGTGCCAGCAGCAACCAGGGGGCTGGAAACACCATATATTTT | CASSNQGAGNTIYF
. | TRBJ1-2 | 12 | . | TRBV19 | TGTGCCAGTAGTCGGACAGACTATGGCTACACCTTC | CASSRTDYGYTF
. | TRBJ1-1 | 15 | TRBD1 | TRBV29-1 | TGCAGCGTTGCCCTAGAGGGACAGACTCATCTTGAAGCTTTCTTT | CSVALEGQTHLEAFF
. | TRBJ2-1 | 14 | TRBD2 | TRBV2 | TGTGCCAGCAGGCGACTAGCGGGCATCAATGAGCAGTTCTTC | CASRRLAGINEQFF
few | TRBJ1-1 | 14 | . | TRBV30 | TGTGCCTGGAGTGTACGCGGGGTCCGCACTGAAGCTTTCTTT | CAWSVRGVRTEAFF
. | TRBJ2-5 | 12 | . | TRBV12-3/TRBV12-4 | TGTGCCAGCAGTCCGGGGGTGGAGACCCAGTACTTC | CASSPGVETQYF
. | TRBJ2-2 | 15 | TRBD1 | TRBV19 | TGTGCCAGTAGTTTCGGGACAGGGGGCACCGGGGAGCTGTTTTTT | CASSFGTGGTGELFF
. | TRBJ2-3 | 15 | . | TRBV5-4 | TGTGCCAGCAGCGTAAGGACAGAAGGCACAGATACGCAGTATTTT | CASSVRTEGTDTQYF
. | TRBJ1-1 | 14 | . | TRBV9 | TGTGCCAGCAGCGGCCAACGGGGTAACGCTGAAGCTTTCTTT | CASSGQRGNAEAFF
. | TRBJ1-1 | 14 | . | TRBV15 | TGTGCCACCAGCAGAGTCTCGGGAGGGACTGAAGCTTTCTTT | CATSRVSGGTEAFF
. | TRBJ2-7 | 14 | TRBD1 | TRBV2 | TGTGCCAGCAGTGAGCAGGGGGCGGGCTACGAGCAGTACTTC | CASSEQGAGYEQYF
. | TRBJ2-1 | 13 | . | TRBV7-2 | TGTGCCAGCAGCTTTGCCAACGGGAGTGAGCAGTTCTTC | CASSFANGSEQFF
. | TRBJ1-5 | 15 | TRBD1 | TRBV10-3 | TGTGCCATCAGTGCGGGACAGGGGGCCTATCAGCCCCAGCATTTT | CAISAGQGAYQPQHF
. | TRBJ1-5 | 14 | . | TRBV7-2 | TGTGCCAGCAGCTTAGGGCATCAGAATCAGCCCCAGCATTTT | CASSLGHQNQPQHF
. | TRBJ2-3 | 13 | . | TRBV6-2/TRBV6-3 | TGTGCCAGCAGTTACATAGGACAAGATACGCAGTATTTT | CASSYIGQDTQYF
. | TRBJ2-2 | 14 | . | TRBV7-9 | TGTGCCAGCAGCTTAGGGAGGAGCACCGGGGAGCTGTTTTTT | CASSLGRSTGELFF
. | TRBJ1-5 | 11 | . | TRBV21-1 | TGTGGGCTTAAGGGGAATCAGCCCCAGCATTTT | CGLKGNQPQHF
. | TRBJ2-7 | 16 | . | TRBV5-1 | TGCGCCAGCAGCTTGGGCGGGGCGGGGCTCGGAGGCGAGCAGTACTTC | CASSLGGAGLGGEQYF
. | TRBJ1-2 | 15 | TRBD1 | TRBV5-5 | TGTGCCAGCAGCTCTAGCAGGGGGCTTTCACATGGCTACACCTTC | CASSSSRGLSHGYTF
. | TRBJ1-6 | 17 | TRBD1 | TRBV6-1 | TGTGCCAGCAGGGAACCGGGACAGGGGGCTGTCAATTCACCCCTCCACTTT | CASREPGQGAVNSPLHF
. | TRBJ2-3 | 13 | . | TRBV6-2/TRBV6-3 | TGTGCCAGCAGTGGACGCGGGGTTCATACGCAGTATTTT | CASSGRGVHTQYF
. | TRBJ1-4 | 13 | . | TRBV30 | TGTGCCTGGAGCGCGGGGAATAATGAAAAACTGTTTTTT | CAWSAGNNEKLFF
once | TRBJ1-5 | 12 | . | TRBV7-2 | TGTGCCAGCAGCTGGGAGCGTCAGCCCCAGCATTTT | CASSWERQPQHF
. | TRBJ2-3 | 14 | TRBD2 | TRBV7-9 | TGTGCCAGCAGCCAGGGAGGGGGCACAGATACGCAGTATTTT | CASSQGGGTDTQYF
. | TRBJ1-5 | 14 | TRBD1 | TRBV6-1 | TGTGCCAGCAGTGAGACAGGGACGTTACAGCCCCAGCATTTT | CASSETGTLQPQHF
few | TRBJ2-1 | 14 | . | TRBV28 | TGTGCCAGCCTACTCCGGAGCTCCTACAATGAGCAGTTCTTC | CASLLRSSYNEQFF
. | TRBJ1-4 | 15 | . | TRBV28 | TGTGCCAGCTGCGGGGGAGGGGCGGGTAATGAAAAACTGTTTTTT | CASCGGGAGNEKLFF
. | TRBJ1-3 | 16 | . | TRBV21-1 | TGTGCCAGCAGCATCACGCAGACAGCTTCTGGAAACACCATATATTTT | CASSITQTASGNTIYF
. | TRBJ2-5 | 16 | TRBD2 | TRBV27 | TGTGCCAGCAGTTTAGCCGGGACTACCATCCAAGAGACCCAGTACTTC | CASSLAGTTIQETQYF
once | TRBJ1-5 | 14 | . | TRBV24-1 | TGTGCCACCAGTGATACAGTAGGCAATCAGCCCCAGCATTTT | CATSDTVGNQPQHF
. | TRBJ1-1 | 14 | . | TRBV10-3 | TGTGCCATCAGTGGGTCCAGGAAGAACACTGAAGCTTTCTTT | CAISGSRKNTEAFF
. | TRBJ2-3 | 14 | . | TRBV9 | TGTGCCAGCAGCGTAGATCGGGGGACAGATACGCAGTATTTT | CASSVDRGTDTQYF
. | TRBJ1-1 | 14 | TRBD1 | TRBV4-3 | TGCGCCAGCAGCCAAGATCAGGGGGAGACTGAAGCTTTCTTT | CASSQDQGETEAFF
. | TRBJ1-4 | 15 | TRBD1 | TRBV6-1 | TGTGCCAGCAGTGAACAGGGACAGGGTCCGGAAAAACTGTTTTTT | CASSEQGQGPEKLFF
. | TRBJ1-1 | 14 | . | TRBV6-5 | TGTGCCACCGGACCCGGGACAAGGAACACTGAAGCTTTCTTT | CATGPGTRNTEAFF
. | TRBJ1-5 | 15 | TRBD1 | TRBV4-1 | TGCGCCAGCAGCCAGGCAGGGGGTCACAATCAGCCCCAGCATTTT | CASSQAGGHNQPQHF
. | TRBJ2-3 | 12 | . | TRBV28 | TGTGCCAGCAACTTCAACACAGATACGCAGTATTTT | CASNFNTDTQYF
. | TRBJ1-1 | 14 | . | TRBV2 | TGTGCCAGCAGTGTTGCAGACATGAACACTGAAGCTTTCTTT | CASSVADMNTEAFF
. | TRBJ2-3 | 16 | TRBD2 | TRBV6-2/TRBV6-3 | TGTGCCAGCAGTTTACTCGGGACTACTAGCACAGATACGCAGTATTTT | CASSLLGTTSTDTQYF
. | TRBJ1-2 | 14 | . | TRBV5-1 | TGCGCCAGCAGCTTGGGCTCAGGGGCGGATGGCTACACCTTC | CASSLGSGADGYTF
. | TRBJ2-5 | 16 | TRBD1 | TRBV5-1 | TGCGCCAGCACCAGACAGACAGGGGGTTCTCAAGAGACCCAGTACTTC | CASTRQTGGSQETQYF
. | TRBJ2-5 | 16 | TRBD2 | TRBV4-1 | TGCGCCAGCAGCCCCGCCGGAGCGGGAGGAGTCGAGACCCAGTACTTC | CASSPAGAGGVETQYF
many | TRBJ1-2 | 16 | TRBD1 | TRBV7-8 | TGTGCCAGCAACACCGGGACAGGGGTGGGCGTGTATGGCTACACCTTC | CASNTGTGVGVYGYTF
few | TRBJ2-1 | 14 | . | TRBV19 | TGTGCCAGTAGTACCCGCAAACAAAACAATGAGCAGTTCTTC | CASSTRKQNNEQFF
. | TRBJ2-7 | 15 | TRBD1 | TRBV5-1 | TGCGCCAGCAGCTTGGTAGGGACAGGGGCCTACGAGCAGTACTTC | CASSLVGTGAYEQYF
. | TRBJ1-1 | 14 | . | TRBV5-4 | TGTGCCAGCAGCCCGGTCGATAGGGGAACTGAAGCTTTCTTT | CASSPVDRGTEAFF
. | TRBJ1-1 | 14 | . | TRBV6-5 | TGTGCCAGCAGTTACTCCCTTGTTAACACTGAAGCTTTCTTT | CASSYSLVNTEAFF
. | TRBJ2-1 | 17 | TRBD2 | TRBV3-1/TRBV3-2 | TGTGCCAGCAGCCAAGATAGGGCTAGCGGGAGGGACAATGAGCAGTTCTTC | CASSQDRASGRDNEQFF
once | TRBJ1-2 | 14 | . | TRBV6-2/TRBV6-3 | TGTGCCAGCAGTTACCAAGCGGGGGTAGAAGGCTACACCTTC | CASSYQAGVEGYTF
. | TRBJ2-4 | 14 | TRBD1 | TRBV3-1/TRBV3-2 | TGTGCCAGCAGCCAAGTACAGGGGGCAGGCATTCAGTACTTC | CASSQVQGAGIQYF